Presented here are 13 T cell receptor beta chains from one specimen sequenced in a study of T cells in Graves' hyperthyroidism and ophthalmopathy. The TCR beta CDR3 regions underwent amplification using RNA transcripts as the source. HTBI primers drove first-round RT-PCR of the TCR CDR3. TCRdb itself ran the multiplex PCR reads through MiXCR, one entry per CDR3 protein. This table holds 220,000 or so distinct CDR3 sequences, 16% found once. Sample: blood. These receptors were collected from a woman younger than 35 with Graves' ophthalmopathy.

The CDR3: CSVSYPRTSGGYNEQFF. Written as DNA, the CDR3 is TGCAGCGTCTCCTACCCCAGGACTAGCGGGGGCTACAATGAGCAGTTCTTC. V gene TRBV29-1 combines with J gene TRBJ2-1, with 13 nucleotides matching TRBD2. The J segment lost 3 bases and the V segment lost 6 bases, leaving 11 bases of the junction unmatched. This CDR3 comprises 17 residues. Germline V CDR1 and CDR2: SQVTM, ANQGSEA.

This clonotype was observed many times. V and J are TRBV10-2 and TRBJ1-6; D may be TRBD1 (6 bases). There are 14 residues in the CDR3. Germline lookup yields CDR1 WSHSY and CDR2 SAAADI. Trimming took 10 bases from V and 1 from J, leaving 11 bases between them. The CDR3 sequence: CATQGQSYNSPLHF. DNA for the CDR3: TGCGCCACACAAGGACAGTCCTATAATTCACCCCTCCACTTT.

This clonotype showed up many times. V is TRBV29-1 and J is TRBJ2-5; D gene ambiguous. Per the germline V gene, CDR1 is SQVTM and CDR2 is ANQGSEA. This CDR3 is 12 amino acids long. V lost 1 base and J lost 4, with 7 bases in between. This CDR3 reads CSVEVPGETQYF. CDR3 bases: TGCAGCGTTGAAGTGCCAGGAGAGACCCAGTACTTC.

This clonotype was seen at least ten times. The CDR3 region is CASSLKAGTSGGSVNEQFF. The CDR3 DNA reads TGTGCCAGCAGTTTAAAAGCCGGGACTAGCGGGGGGTCGGTCAATGAGCAGTTCTTC. This rearrangement joins TRBV27 to TRBJ2-1, with TRBD2 matching over 15 bases. The germline V gene has CDR1 MNHEY and CDR2 SMNVEV (reference sequence). The CDR3 has 19 amino acids. Trimming cost V 2 bases and J 6 bases; bases outside gene matches: 11.

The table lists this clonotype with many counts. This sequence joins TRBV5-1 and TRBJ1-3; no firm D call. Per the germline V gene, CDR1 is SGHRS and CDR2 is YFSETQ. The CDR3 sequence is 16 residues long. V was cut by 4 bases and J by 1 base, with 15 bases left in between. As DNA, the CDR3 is TGCGCCAGCAGCCCCCGCCCGGCCGATTCTGGAAACACCATATATTTT. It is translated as CASSPRPADSGNTIYF.

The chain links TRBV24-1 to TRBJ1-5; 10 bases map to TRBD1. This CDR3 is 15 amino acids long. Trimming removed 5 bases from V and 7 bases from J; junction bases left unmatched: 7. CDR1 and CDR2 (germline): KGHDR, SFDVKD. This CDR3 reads CATSGTGGSRQPQHF. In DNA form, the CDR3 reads TGTGCCACCAGTGGGACAGGGGGAAGTCGGCAGCCCCAGCATTTT.

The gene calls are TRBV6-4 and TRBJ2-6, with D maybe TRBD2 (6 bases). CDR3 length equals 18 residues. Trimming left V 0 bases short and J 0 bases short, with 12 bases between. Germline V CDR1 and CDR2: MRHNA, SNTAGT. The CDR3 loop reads CASSDSTNGSSGANVLTF. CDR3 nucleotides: TGTGCCAGCAGTGACTCGACTAACGGGAGCTCTGGGGCCAACGTCCTGACTTTC.

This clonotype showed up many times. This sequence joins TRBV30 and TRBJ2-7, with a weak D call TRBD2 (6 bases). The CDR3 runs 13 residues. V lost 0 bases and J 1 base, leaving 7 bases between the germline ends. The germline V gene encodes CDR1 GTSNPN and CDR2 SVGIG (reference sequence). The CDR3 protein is CAWSVTSSYEQYF. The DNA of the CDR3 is TGTGCCTGGAGTGTGACTAGTTCCTACGAGCAGTACTTC.

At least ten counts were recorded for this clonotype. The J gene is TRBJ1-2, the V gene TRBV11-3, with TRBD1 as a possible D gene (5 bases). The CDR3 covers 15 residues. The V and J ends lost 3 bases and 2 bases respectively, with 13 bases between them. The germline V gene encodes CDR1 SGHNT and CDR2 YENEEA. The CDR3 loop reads CASSFDRDGNYGYTF. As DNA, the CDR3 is TGTGCCAGCAGCTTCGATAGGGACGGGAACTATGGCTACACCTTC.

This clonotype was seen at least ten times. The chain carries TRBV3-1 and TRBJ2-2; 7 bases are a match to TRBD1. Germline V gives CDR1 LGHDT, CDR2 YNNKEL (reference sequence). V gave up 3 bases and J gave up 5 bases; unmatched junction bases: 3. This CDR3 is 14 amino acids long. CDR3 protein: CASSQPGGTGELFF. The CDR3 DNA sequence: TGTGCCAGCAGCCAGCCAGGGGGTACCGGGGAGCTGTTTTTT. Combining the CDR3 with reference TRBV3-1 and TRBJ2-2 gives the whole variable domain DTAVSQTPKYLVTQMGNDKSIKCEQNLGHDTMYWYKQDSKKFLKIMFSYNNKELIINETVPNRFSPKSPDKAHLNLHINSLELGDSAVYFCASSQPGGTGELFFGEGSRLTVL.

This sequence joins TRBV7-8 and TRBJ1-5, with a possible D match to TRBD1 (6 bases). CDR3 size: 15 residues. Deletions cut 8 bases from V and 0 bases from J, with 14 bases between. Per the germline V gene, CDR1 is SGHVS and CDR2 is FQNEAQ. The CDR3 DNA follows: TGTGCCAGCGGGGGGGGCGTAAATAGCAATCAGCCCCAGCATTTT. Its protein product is CASGGGVNSNQPQHF.

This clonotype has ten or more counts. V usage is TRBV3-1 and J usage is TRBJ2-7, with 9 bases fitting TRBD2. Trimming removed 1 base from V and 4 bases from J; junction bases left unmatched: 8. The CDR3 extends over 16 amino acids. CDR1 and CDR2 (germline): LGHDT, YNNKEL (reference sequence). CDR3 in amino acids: CASSQAAGAGGYEQYF. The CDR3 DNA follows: TGTGCCAGCAGCCAAGCCGCGGGAGCGGGGGGATACGAGCAGTACTTC.

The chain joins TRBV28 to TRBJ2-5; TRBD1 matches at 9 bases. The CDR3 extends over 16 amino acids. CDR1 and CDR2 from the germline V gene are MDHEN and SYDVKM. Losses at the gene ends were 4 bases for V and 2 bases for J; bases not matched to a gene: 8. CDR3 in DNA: TGTGCCAGCAGTTCTCTCGGGACAGGGTGGCAAGAGACCCAGTACTTC. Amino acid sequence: CASSSLGTGWQETQYF.